This T cell receptor (beta chain) emerged from a study of PD-1 blockade in classical Hodgkin lymphoma. Germline V gene sequence: CDR1 MGHRA, CDR2 YSYEKL. The CDR3 contains 15 residues. The junction had 7 bases not matched to a gene; V was cut back by 1 base and J by 13 bases. Sequencing used immunoSEQ multiplex PCR; TCRdb keeps in-frame clones, though not all of them. The sample includes around 37,000 clones, 92% of them seen just once. The sample's time point: cycle 4 day 1 (C4D1), after five to seven weeks of nivolumab. Each patient relapsed following autologous stem cell transplantation, and prior brentuximab vedotin exposure differed. Magnetic negative selection purified CD4+ T cells from thawed PBMCs.

Material: CD4+ T cells from blood, obtained before the fourth cycle of nivolumab. The source is a human donor with classical Hodgkin lymphoma. The V gene is TRBV4-1, the J gene TRBJ2-1; 13 positions agree with TRBD2. Here the CDR3 DNA reads TGCGCCAGCAGCCAAGTCGGTGAGGGACTAGCGGGACAGTTCTTC. Protein sequence: CASSQVGEGLAGQFF.